This record looks at one T cell receptor (beta chain) sequence and its context. PCR used 60 Vbeta primers and 13 Jbeta primers. Profiled with immunoSEQ multiplex PCR; TCRdb holds only in-frame clones, not every one. The table records 150,000 to 200,000 clones, roughly 68% of them present only once. This entry comes from a study of cytomegalovirus exposure and HLA in healthy donors. This CDR3 region has 15 residues. Germline values: CDR1 GTSNPN, CDR2 SVGIG (reference sequence). Trimming shortened V by 2 bases and J by 7 bases, and 18 bases separated the two germline ends. The sample consisted of PBMCs. V gene TRBV30 combines with J gene TRBJ2-1; D is perhaps TRBD2 (5 bases). This receptor was obtained from a man in his thirties or forties in good health and CMV-seropositive. The CDR3 here is CAWSTLSGNWNEQFF. The CDR3 region has the DNA TGTGCCTGGAGTACGTTGTCGGGGAATTGGAATGAGCAGTTCTTC.